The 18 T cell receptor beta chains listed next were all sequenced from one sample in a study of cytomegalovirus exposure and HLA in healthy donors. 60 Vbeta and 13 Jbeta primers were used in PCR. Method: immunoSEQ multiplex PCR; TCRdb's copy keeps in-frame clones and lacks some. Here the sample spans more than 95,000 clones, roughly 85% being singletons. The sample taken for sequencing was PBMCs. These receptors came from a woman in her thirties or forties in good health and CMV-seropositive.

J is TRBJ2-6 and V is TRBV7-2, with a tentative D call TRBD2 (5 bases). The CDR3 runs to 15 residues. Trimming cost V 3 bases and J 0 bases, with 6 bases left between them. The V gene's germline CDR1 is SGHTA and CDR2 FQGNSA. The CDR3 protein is CASSFGISGANVLTF. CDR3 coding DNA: TGTGCCAGCAGCTTCGGGATCTCTGGGGCCAACGTCCTGACTTTC.

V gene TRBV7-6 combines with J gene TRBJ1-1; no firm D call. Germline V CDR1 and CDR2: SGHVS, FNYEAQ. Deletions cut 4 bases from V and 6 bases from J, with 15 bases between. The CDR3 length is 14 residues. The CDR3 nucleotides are TGTGCCAGCAGCTCCGGTGGCGGGTGGTCTGAAGCTTTCTTT. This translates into CASSSGGGWSEAFF. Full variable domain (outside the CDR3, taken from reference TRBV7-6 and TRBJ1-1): GAGVSQSPRYKVTKRGQDVALRCDPISGHVSLYWYRQALGQGPEFLTYFNYEAQQDKSGLPNDRFSAERPEGSISTLTIQRTEQRDSAMYRCASSSGGGWSEAFFGQGTRLTVV.

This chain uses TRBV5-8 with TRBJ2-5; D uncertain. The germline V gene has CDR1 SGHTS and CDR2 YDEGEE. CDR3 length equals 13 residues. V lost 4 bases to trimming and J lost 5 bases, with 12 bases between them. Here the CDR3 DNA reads TGTGCCAGCAGCCTCCTCGCCGGGGAGACCCAGTACTTC. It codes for CASSLLAGETQYF. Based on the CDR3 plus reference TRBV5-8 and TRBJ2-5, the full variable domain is EAGVTQSPTHLIKTRGQQATLRCSPISGHTSVYWYQQALGLGLQFLLWYDEGEERNRGNFPPRFSGRQFPNYSSELNVNALELEDSALYLCASSLLAGETQYFGPGTRLLVL.

The CDR3 reads CASGKGQTNTEAFF. The DNA for the CDR3 is TGTGCTAGTGGTAAGGGACAGACGAACACTGAAGCTTTCTTT. This chain links TRBV12-5 with TRBJ1-1; 7 bases are shared with TRBD1. Germline-derived CDR1 and CDR2 are LGHNT and FRNRAP. This CDR3 has 14 residues. The J segment lost 1 base and the V segment lost 5 bases, leaving 4 bases of the junction unmatched.

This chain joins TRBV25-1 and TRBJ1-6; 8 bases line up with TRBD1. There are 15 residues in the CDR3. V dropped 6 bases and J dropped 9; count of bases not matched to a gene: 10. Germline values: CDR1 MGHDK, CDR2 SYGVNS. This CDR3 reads CASRGTGQGVSPLHF. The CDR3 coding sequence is TGTGCCAGCAGGGGGACAGGACAAGGGGTTTCACCCCTCCACTTT.

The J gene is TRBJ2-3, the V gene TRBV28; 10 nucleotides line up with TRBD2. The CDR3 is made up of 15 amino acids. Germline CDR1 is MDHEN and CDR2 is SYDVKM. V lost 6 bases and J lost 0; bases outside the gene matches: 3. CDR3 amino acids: CASSLTSGSTDTQYF. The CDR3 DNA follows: TGTGCCAGCAGCCTGACTAGCGGGAGCACAGATACGCAGTATTTT.

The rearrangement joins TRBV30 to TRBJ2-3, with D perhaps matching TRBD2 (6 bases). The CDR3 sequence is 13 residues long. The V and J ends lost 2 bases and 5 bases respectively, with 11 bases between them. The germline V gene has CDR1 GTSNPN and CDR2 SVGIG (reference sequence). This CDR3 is CAWSSSAGDTQYF. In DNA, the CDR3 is TGTGCCTGGAGTTCATCAGCGGGAGATACGCAGTATTTT.

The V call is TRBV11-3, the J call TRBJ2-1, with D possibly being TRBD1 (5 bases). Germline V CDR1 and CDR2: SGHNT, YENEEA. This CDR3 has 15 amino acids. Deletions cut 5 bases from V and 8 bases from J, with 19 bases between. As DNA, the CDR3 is TGTGCCAGCAGCCTGAACCAAGGGGCCGGAGATGAGCAGTTCTTC. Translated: CASSLNQGAGDEQFF. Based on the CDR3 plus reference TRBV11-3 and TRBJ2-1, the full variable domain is EAGVVQSPRYKIIEKKQPVAFWCNPISGHNTLYWYLQNLGQGPELLIRYENEEAVDDSQLPKDRFSAERLKGVDSTLKIQPAELGDSAVYLCASSLNQGAGDEQFFGPGTRLTVL.

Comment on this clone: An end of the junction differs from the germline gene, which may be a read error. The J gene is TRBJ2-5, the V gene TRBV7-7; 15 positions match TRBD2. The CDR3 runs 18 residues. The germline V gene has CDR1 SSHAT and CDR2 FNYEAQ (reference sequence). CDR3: CASSYGLAGGIRGETQYF. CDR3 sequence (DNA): TGTGCTAGCAGCTACGGACTAGCGGGAGGGATAAGGGGAGAGACCCAGTACTTC.

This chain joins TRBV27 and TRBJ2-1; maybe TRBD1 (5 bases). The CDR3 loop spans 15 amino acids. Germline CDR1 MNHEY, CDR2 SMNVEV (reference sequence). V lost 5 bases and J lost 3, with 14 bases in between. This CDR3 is CASSNSQGGYNEQFF. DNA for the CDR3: TGTGCCAGCAGTAATAGCCAGGGTGGCTACAATGAGCAGTTCTTC.

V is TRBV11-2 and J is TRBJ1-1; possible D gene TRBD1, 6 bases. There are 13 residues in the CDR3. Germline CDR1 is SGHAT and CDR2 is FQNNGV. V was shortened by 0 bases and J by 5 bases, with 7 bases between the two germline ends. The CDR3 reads CASSLEGGTEAFF. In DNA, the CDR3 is TGTGCCAGCAGCTTAGAAGGGGGAACTGAAGCTTTCTTT.

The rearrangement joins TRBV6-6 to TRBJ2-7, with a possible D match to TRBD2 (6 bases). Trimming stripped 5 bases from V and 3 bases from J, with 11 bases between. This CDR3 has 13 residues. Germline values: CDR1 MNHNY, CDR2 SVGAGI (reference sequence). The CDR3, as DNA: TGTGCCAGCAGTCCGGGCGGGGTCTACGAGCAGTACTTC. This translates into CASSPGGVYEQYF.

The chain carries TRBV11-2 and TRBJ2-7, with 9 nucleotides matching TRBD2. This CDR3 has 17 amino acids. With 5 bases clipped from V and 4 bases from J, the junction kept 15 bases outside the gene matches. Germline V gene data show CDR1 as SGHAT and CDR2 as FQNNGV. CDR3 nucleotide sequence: TGTGCCAGCAGCCCATCCCCCGGACTAGCGTTACAATACGAGCAGTACTTC. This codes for CASSPSPGLALQYEQYF.

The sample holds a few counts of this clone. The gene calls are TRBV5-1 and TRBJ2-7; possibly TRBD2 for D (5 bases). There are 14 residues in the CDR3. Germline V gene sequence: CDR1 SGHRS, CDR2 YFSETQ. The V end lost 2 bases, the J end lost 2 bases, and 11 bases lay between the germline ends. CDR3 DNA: TGCGCCAGCAGCTTTAACGGGGTAACCTACGAGCAGTACTTC. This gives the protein CASSFNGVTYEQYF.

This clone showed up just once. The CDR3 loop is CASSFYGGTRQPQHF. CDR3 nucleotides: TGTGCCAGCAGTTTTTATGGTGGTACTCGGCAGCCCCAGCATTTT. The rearrangement joins TRBV27 to TRBJ1-5; no clear D. The CDR3 has 15 amino acids. With 3 bases removed from V and 7 bases from J, the gap between germline ends came to 16 bases. Per germline, CDR1 MNHEY and CDR2 SMNVEV (reference sequence).

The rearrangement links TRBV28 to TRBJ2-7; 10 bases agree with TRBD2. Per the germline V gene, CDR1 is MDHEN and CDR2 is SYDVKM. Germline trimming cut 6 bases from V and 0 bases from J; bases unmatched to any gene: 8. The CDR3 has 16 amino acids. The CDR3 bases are TGTGCCAGCAGCTCCCGATGGACTAGCGGCTCCTACGAGCAGTACTTC. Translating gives CASSSRWTSGSYEQYF.

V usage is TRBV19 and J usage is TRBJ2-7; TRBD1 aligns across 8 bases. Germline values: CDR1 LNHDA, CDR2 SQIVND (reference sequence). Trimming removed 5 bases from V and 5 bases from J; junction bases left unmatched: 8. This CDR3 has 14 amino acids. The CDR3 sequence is CASSSRTGHHEQYF. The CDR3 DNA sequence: TGTGCCAGTAGTTCAAGGACAGGGCACCACGAGCAGTACTTC.

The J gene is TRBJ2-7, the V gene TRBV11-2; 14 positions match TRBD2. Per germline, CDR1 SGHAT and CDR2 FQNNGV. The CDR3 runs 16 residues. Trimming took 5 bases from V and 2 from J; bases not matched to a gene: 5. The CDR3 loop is CASSTGLAGVTYEQYF. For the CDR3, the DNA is TGTGCCAGCAGCACGGGACTAGCGGGAGTAACCTACGAGCAGTACTTC.